This TCR beta chain was recovered during a study of cytomegalovirus exposure and HLA in healthy donors. Remarks on this clone: Its specificity is not known.

CDR1 is SGHDN and CDR2 is FVKESK in the germline V gene. The CDR3 is made up of 15 amino acids. Losses at the gene ends were 0 bases for V and 3 bases for J; bases not matched to a gene: 5. Notes on the study in general: Judged likely to be a sequencing artifact was a cluster of highly shared sequence variants. Earlier results showed most TCR beta V segments being productive about 87% or about 30% of the time. Of the V segments, some could not be distinguished, including TRBV6-2 and TRBV6-3, and were excluded. Confirmation in vitro established that a few CMV-associated chains were specific for CMV antigens.

This PCR relied on a set of 60 Vbeta primers and 13 Jbeta primers. The protocol was immunoSEQ multiplex PCR, while the TCRdb copy is restricted to in-frame clones and leaves out a portion. The sample records about 140,000 clones, roughly 77% being singletons. The V and J genes are TRBV14 and TRBJ2-7, with 7 bases identical to TRBD2. This clonotype was sampled from a male donor in good health and CMV-seronegative. The sequenced sample consisted of PBMCs. The CDR3 reads CASSQDRLAVYEQYF. The CDR3 DNA is TGTGCCAGCAGCCAAGATCGTCTAGCGGTCTACGAGCAGTACTTC.